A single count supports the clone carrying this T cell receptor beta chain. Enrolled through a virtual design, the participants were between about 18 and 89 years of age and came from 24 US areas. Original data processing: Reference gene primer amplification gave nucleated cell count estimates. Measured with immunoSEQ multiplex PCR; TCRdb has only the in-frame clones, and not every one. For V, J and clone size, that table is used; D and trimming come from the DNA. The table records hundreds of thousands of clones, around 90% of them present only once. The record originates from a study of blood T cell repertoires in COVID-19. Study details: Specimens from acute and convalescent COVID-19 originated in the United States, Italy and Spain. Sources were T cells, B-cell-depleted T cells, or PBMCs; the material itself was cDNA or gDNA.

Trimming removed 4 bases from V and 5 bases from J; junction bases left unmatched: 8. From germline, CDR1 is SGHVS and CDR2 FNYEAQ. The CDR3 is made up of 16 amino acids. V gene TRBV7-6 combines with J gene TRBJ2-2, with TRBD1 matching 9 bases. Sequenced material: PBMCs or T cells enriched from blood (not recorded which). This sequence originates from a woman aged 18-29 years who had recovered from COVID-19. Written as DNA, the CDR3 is TGTGCCAGCAGCTCTAGCGTGGGACAGGGAACCGGGGAGCTGTTTTTT. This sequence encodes CASSSSVGQGTGELFF.